Each of the 19 T cell receptor beta chains below was sequenced from the same sample in a study of regulatory T cells in long-lasting Graves disease. Time point of the sample: newly diagnosed GD, antithyroid drugs for less than 3 months. The TCR library was made from RNA extracted from PBMCs. Building the TCR beta libraries relied on iRepertoire HTBI primers, and CDR3 regions underwent Arm-PCR. MiXCR, applied by TCRdb to the multiplex PCR reads, yields one record per CDR3 protein. Among a few hundred thousand distinct CDR3 sequences listed, about 15% were seen once. This sample was also put to use in a study of T cells in Graves' hyperthyroidism and ophthalmopathy.

The sequences come from peripheral blood mononuclear cells (PBMCs), collected at new diagnosis, from a patient treated with antithyroid drugs. Every receptor here comes from a woman between 35 and 50 years old with Graves disease.

This clonotype was seen repeatedly, ten times or more. This rearrangement joins TRBV7-2 to TRBJ2-7; D remains unclear. V shed 5 bases and J shed 5 bases, with 16 bases lying between them. This CDR3 is built from 14 residues. Germline CDR1 reads SGHTA; CDR2 reads FQGNSA. The CDR3 nucleotides read TGTGCCAGCAGCCCCAGGATGACACGGCACGAGCAGTACTTC. As protein: CASSPRMTRHEQYF.

This clonotype came up many times. This chain connects TRBV7-9 to TRBJ2-1, with D hard to call. Trimming removed 3 bases at V and 1 base at J, with 13 bases between. This CDR3 spans 16 amino acids. CDR1 is SEHNR, CDR2 FQNEAQ, per germline (reference sequence). The CDR3 sequence: CASSLFEGSSYNEQFF. CDR3 bases: TGTGCCAGCAGCTTGTTTGAAGGCAGTTCCTACAATGAGCAGTTCTTC.

This clonotype was picked up many times. The V call is TRBV18, the J call TRBJ2-5; the D gene is possibly TRBD2 (6 bases). V was cut by 6 bases and J by 2 bases, with 10 bases left in between. CDR1 is KGHSH and CDR2 is LQKENI in the germline V gene. There are 13 residues in the CDR3. In DNA, the CDR3 is TGTGCCAGCTCCGGGACTGGTCAAGAGACCCAGTACTTC. It translates to CASSGTGQETQYF.

This clonotype was seen ten or more times. The chain joins TRBV2 to TRBJ2-3; 9 bases align to TRBD2. Germline V CDR1 and CDR2: SNHLY, FYNNEI. After removal of 10 bases from V and 1 base from J, the junction contained 3 bases not matched to a gene. This CDR3 is 13 amino acids long. The CDR3 DNA reads as TGTGCCAAACAGCGGGAGGGCACAGATACGCAGTATTTT. Residues: CAKQREGTDTQYF.

This clonotype was recorded many times. The V call is TRBV28, the J call TRBJ1-5; 8 bases agree with TRBD1. J gave up 0 bases and V 5 bases, and 12 bases lay outside the gene matches. Looked up from germline, CDR1 is MDHEN and CDR2 is SYDVKM. This CDR3 is 18 amino acids long. CDR3: CASSLDRAWSLSNQPQHF. CDR3 in DNA: TGTGCCAGCAGTCTGGACAGGGCATGGTCCCTTAGCAATCAGCCCCAGCATTTT.

The chain links TRBV24-1 to TRBJ2-1, with 14 bases fitting TRBD2. The length of the CDR3 is 19 residues. Per germline, CDR1 KGHDR and CDR2 SFDVKD. The V and J ends lost 5 bases and 3 bases, in that order; junction bases with no gene match: 11. The CDR3 bases are TGTGCCACCAGTGCGGTACCGGGACTAGCGGGAGTCGTCTACAATGAGCAGTTCTTC. Its translation is CATSAVPGLAGVVYNEQFF.

There are a few counts of this clonotype. This chain uses TRBV29-1 with TRBJ1-5; TRBD1 might be the D (6 bases). The germline gives CDR1 SQVTM, CDR2 ANQGSEA. The CDR3 runs to 13 residues. Trimming cost V 6 bases and J 5 bases, with 14 bases left between them. The CDR3 region has the DNA TGCAGCGTATCAAGGGGGACTGATCAGCCCCAGCATTTT. It translates to CSVSRGTDQPQHF. The entire variable domain, with the rest obtained from reference TRBV29-1 and TRBJ1-5, is as follows: SAVISQKPSRDICQRGTSLTIQCQVDSQVTMMFWYRQQPGQSLTLIATANQGSEATYESGFVIDKFPISRPNLTFSTLTVSNMSPEDSSIYLCSVSRGTDQPQHFGDGTRLSIL.

This clonotype was observed many times. The chain couples TRBV11-2 to TRBJ2-3; no reliable D call. V was pared by 0 bases and J by 5 bases, with 9 bases between. This CDR3 is built from 14 residues. Germline CDR1 and CDR2: SGHAT and FQNNGV. The DNA for the CDR3 is TGTGCCAGCAGCTTAGAAAGCCCAAAAGATACGCAGTATTTT. Translated: CASSLESPKDTQYF.

The chain links TRBV11-3 to TRBJ2-5, with 10 bases matching TRBD1. Germline CDR1 is SGHNT and CDR2 is YENEEA. CDR3 length equals 14 residues. Germline trimming cut 5 bases from V and 7 bases from J; bases unmatched to any gene: 7. CDR3 bases: TGTGCCAGCAGCGCCCGACAGGGGGCTTGGACCCAGTACTTC. Its protein is CASSARQGAWTQYF. The full variable domain, with the rest looked up from reference TRBV11-3 and TRBJ2-5, is EAGVVQSPRYKIIEKKQPVAFWCNPISGHNTLYWYLQNLGQGPELLIRYENEEAVDDSQLPKDRFSAERLKGVDSTLKIQPAELGDSAVYLCASSARQGAWTQYFGPGTRLLVL.

This clonotype was seen repeatedly, ten times or more. This chain connects TRBV2 to TRBJ1-4; D gene uncertain. CDR3 size: 15 residues. The V end lost 3 bases, the J end lost 4 bases, and 12 bases lay between the germline ends. Germline assignment: CDR1 SNHLY and CDR2 FYNNEI. This CDR3 reads CASSEEGSLNEKLFF. In DNA, the CDR3 is TGTGCCAGCAGTGAGGAAGGGAGCCTTAATGAAAAACTGTTTTTT.

This clonotype was detected a few times. The chain employs TRBV7-2 and TRBJ1-2; a possible D gene is TRBD1 (5 bases). V was clipped by 1 base and J by 12 bases, with 12 bases between them. Germline V CDR1 and CDR2: SGHTA, FQGNSA. This CDR3 is built from 12 residues. CDR3 in amino acids: CASSLVGQGHTF. For the CDR3, the DNA is TGTGCCAGCAGCTTAGTTGGCCAGGGCCACACCTTC.

This clonotype has only a few counts. The V and J genes are TRBV7-9 and TRBJ2-3; D call uncertain. CDR1 and CDR2 from the germline V gene are SEHNR and FQNEAQ (reference sequence). V lost 5 bases and J lost 12, with 9 bases in between. There are 10 residues in the CDR3. The CDR3: CASSRFIQYF. In DNA, the CDR3 is TGTGCCAGCAGCCGCTTCATCCAGTATTTT.

This clonotype was counted a few times. The CDR3 DNA sequence: TGCAGTGCGCCCCTTCCGGGACTAGCGGGAGGGACGAGCTCCTACGAGCAGTACTTC. Its translation is CSAPLPGLAGGTSSYEQYF. The rearrangement joins TRBV20-1 to TRBJ2-7; 16 bases fit TRBD2. CDR1 is DFQATT and CDR2 is SNEGSKA in the germline V gene (reference sequence). The V segment lost 6 bases and the J segment 0 bases; nucleotides outside the gene matches: 14. The CDR3 spans 19 residues.

This sequence joins TRBV4-2 and TRBJ1-2; TRBD1 aligns across 9 bases. The CDR3 sequence is 15 residues long. Unmatched junction bases numbered 8, after V lost 2 bases and J lost 7 bases. Germline CDR1 and CDR2: LGHNA and YNFKEQ. The CDR3 DNA follows: TGTGCCAGCAGCCAACCGGGACAGGGTCAAAGTGGCTACACCTTC. Protein product: CASSQPGQGQSGYTF.

This clonotype was observed at least ten times. The chain recombines TRBV28 with TRBJ2-7, with D possibly matching TRBD1 (6 bases). Germline values: CDR1 MDHEN, CDR2 SYDVKM. V was cut by 3 bases and J by 0 bases, with 9 bases left in between. The CDR3 runs to 14 residues. The CDR3 nucleotides read TGTGCCAGCAGTTTGACAGGTGGCTCCTACGAGCAGTACTTC. Residues: CASSLTGGSYEQYF.

At least ten counts were recorded for this clonotype. V gene TRBV2 combines with J gene TRBJ2-2, with TRBD2 matching 9 bases. Per germline, CDR1 SNHLY and CDR2 FYNNEI. There are 14 residues in the CDR3. V gave up 9 bases and J gave up 3 bases; unmatched junction bases: 5. In nucleotides, the CDR3 is TGTGCCAGACAAAAGCGGGAGGACACCGGGGAGCTGTTTTTT. Translation gives CARQKREDTGELFF.

The table lists this clonotype with many counts. The rearrangement joins TRBV28 to TRBJ1-5; 8 nucleotides line up with TRBD1. J lost 7 bases, V lost 7 bases, and 9 bases had no gene match. Germline values: CDR1 MDHEN, CDR2 SYDVKM. There are 14 residues in the CDR3. CDR3 nucleotides: TGTGCCAGCAAAGTCCCAGGGGGCGCCCAGCCCCAGCATTTT. It specifies CASKVPGGAQPQHF.

V is TRBV7-9 and J is TRBJ2-7; D is perhaps TRBD1 (7 bases). Trimming removed 5 bases from V and 5 bases from J, with 22 bases in between. In germline, CDR1 is SEHNR, CDR2 FQNEAQ (reference sequence). CDR3 length: 16 amino acids. The CDR3 DNA reads as TGTGCCAGCAGCCAGGGGAGGAGGACAGGCCCTCACGAGCAGTACTTC. Amino acid sequence: CASSQGRRTGPHEQYF.

This clonotype was counted between two and nine times. The CDR3 region is CASSPHLQSDTQYF. DNA for the CDR3: TGTGCCAGCAGCCCGCACCTACAGTCCGATACGCAGTATTTT. The rearrangement links TRBV13 to TRBJ2-3; no clear D. The germline gives CDR1 PRHDT, CDR2 FYEKMQ (reference sequence). Trimming took off 5 bases at V and 6 bases at J, with 15 bases between the two ends. The CDR3 totals 14 residues.